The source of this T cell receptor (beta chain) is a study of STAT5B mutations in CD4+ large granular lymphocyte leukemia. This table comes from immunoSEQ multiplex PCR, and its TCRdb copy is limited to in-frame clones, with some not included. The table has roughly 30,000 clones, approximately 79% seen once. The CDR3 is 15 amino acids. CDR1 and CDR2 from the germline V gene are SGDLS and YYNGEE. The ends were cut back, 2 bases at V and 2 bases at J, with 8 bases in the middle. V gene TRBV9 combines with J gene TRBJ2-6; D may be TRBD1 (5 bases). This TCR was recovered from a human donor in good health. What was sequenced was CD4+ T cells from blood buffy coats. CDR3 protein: CASSVDSAGANVLTF. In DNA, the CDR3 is TGTGCCAGCAGCGTCGACAGTGCTGGGGCCAACGTCCTGACTTTC. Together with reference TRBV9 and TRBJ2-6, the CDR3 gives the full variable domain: DSGVTQTPKHLITATGQRVTLRCSPRSGDLSVYWYQQSLDQGLQFLIQYYNGEERAKGNILERFSAQQFPDLHSELNLSSLELGDSALYFCASSVDSAGANVLTFGAGSRLTVL.